This T cell receptor (beta chain) is from a study of chemoradiotherapy in HPV16-positive cancers. Turning to the study itself: A couple of HPV16-positive patients' cells yielded candidate HPV-specific clones and common motifs.

Trimming removed 0 bases from V and 12 bases from J; junction bases left unmatched: 10. CDR1 is SGHAT and CDR2 is FQNNGV in the germline V gene. The CDR3 totals 16 residues. General study results and limits: Non-HPV-specific T cells did not expand in tumors during treatment, whereas candidate HPV-specific clones and E7-related motifs did. HPV-specific T cells were functionally defined from only a couple of HPV16-positive patients.

Repertoires were sampled repeatedly during chemoradiotherapy. The protocol was immunoSEQ multiplex PCR, while the TCRdb copy is restricted to in-frame clones and leaves out a portion. The table includes fewer than 30,000 clones, roughly 94% detected once. Comment on this clone: No antigen is known for it.

The clonotype comes from a human donor with HPV-associated anogenital cancer. The specimen was obtained from a patient who underwent chemoradiotherapy. The V call is TRBV11-2, the J call TRBJ2-1; 11 bases agree with TRBD1. CDR3 in DNA: TGTGCCAGCAGCTTAGATCTAGGACAGGGGGCAGGCGGGCAGTTCTTC. Translation: CASSLDLGQGAGGQFF.